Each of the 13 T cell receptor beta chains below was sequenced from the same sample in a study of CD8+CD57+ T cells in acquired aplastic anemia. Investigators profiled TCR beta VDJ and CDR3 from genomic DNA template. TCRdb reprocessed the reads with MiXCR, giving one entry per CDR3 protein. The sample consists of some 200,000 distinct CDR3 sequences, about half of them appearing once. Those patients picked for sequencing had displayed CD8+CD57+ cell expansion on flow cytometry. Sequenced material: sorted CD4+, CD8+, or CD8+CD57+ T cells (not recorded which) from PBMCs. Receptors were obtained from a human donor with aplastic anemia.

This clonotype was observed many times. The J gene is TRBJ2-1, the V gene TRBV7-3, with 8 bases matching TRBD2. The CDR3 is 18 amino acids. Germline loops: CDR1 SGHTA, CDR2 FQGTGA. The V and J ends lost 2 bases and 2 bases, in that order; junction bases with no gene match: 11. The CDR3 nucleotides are TGTGCCAGCAGCTTATCCGCGGCGGGGGGTTTTACCTACAATGAGCAGTTCTTC. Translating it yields CASSLSAAGGFTYNEQFF.

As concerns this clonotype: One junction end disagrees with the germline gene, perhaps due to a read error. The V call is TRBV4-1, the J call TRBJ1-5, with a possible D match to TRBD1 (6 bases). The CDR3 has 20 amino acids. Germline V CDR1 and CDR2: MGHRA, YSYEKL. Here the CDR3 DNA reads TGCGCCAGCAGCCAAGATCGAGGGGCAACCGGGACACCGAGCAATCAGCCCCAGCGTTTT. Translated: CASSQDRGATGTPSNQPQRF.

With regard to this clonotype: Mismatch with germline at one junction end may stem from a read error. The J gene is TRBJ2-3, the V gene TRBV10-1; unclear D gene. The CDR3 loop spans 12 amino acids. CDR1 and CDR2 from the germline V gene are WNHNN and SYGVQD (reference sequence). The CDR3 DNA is TGCGCCAGCAGTGAAGGCGCGTATACGCAGTACTTT. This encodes CASSEGAYTQYF.

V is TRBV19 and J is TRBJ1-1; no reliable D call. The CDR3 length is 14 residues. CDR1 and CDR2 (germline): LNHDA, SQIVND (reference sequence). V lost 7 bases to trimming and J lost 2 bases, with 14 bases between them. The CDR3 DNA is TGTGCCAGTACCCTGAGGGTCCGAAACACTGAAGCTTTCTTT. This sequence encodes CASTLRVRNTEAFF. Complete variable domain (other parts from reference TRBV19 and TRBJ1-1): DGGITQSPKYLFRKEGQNVTLSCEQNLNHDAMYWYRQDPGQGLRLIYYSQIVNDFQKGDIAEGYSVSREKKESFPLTVTSAQKNPTAFYLCASTLRVRNTEAFFGQGTRLTVV.

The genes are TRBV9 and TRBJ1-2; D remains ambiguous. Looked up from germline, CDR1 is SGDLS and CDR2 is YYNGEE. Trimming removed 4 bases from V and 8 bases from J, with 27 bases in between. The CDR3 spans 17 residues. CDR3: CASSLDAQVAGQSGYTF. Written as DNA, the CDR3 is TGTGCCAGCAGCTTAGACGCCCAGGTGGCAGGTCAAAGCGGCTACACCTTC.

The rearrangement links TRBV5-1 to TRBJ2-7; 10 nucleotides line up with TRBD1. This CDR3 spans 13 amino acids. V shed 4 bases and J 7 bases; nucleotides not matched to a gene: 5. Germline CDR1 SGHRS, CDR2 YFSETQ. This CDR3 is CASSPGTGEEQYF. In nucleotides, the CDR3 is TGCGCCAGCAGCCCCGGGACAGGGGAGGAGCAGTACTTC.

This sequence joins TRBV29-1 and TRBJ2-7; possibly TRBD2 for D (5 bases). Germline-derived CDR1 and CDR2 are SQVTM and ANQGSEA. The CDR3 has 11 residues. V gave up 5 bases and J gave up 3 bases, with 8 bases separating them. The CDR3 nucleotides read TGCAGCGTTACCGGAGGCTACGAGCAGTACTTC. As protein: CSVTGGYEQYF.

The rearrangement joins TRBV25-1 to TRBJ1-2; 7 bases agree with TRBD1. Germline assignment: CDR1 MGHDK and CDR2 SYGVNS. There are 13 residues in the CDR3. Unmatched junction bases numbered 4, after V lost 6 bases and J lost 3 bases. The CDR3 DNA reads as TGTGCCAGCAGGGACAGGACCGACTATGGCTACACCTTC. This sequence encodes CASRDRTDYGYTF.

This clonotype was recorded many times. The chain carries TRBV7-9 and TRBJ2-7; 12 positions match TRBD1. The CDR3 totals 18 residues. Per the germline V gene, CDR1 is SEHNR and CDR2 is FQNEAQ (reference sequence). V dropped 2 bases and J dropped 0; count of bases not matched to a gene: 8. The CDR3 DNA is TGTGCCAGCAGCTTATGGGGACAGGGGGCTAGGAGCTCCTACGAGCAGTACTTC. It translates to CASSLWGQGARSSYEQYF.

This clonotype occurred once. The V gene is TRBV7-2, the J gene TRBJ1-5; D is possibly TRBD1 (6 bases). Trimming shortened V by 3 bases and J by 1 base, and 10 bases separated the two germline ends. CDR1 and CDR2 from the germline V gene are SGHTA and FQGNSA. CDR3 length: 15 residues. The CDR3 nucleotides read TGTGCCAGCAGCTTGGGCAGGGGCAGCAATCAGCCCCAGCATTTT. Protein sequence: CASSLGRGSNQPQHF.

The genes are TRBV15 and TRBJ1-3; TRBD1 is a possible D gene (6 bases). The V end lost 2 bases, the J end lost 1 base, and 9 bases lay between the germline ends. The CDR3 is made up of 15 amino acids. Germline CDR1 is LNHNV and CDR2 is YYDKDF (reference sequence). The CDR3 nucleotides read TGTGCCACCAGCAGACGGGGGACATCTGGAAACACCATATATTTT. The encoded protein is CATSRRGTSGNTIYF.

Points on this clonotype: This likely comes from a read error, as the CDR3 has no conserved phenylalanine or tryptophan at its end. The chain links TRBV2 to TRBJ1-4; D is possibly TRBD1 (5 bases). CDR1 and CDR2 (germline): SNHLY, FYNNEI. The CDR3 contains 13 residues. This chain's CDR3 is CASREGPSGKLFV. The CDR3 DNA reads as TGCGCCAGCAGGGAGGGACCCAGCGGAAAACTGTTTGTT.

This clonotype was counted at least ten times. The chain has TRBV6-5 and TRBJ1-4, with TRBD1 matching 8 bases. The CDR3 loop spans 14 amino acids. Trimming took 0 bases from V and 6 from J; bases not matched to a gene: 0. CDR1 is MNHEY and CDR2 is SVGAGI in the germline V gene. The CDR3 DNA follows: TGTGCCAGCAGTTACTCGACAGGGGATGAAAAACTGTTTTTT. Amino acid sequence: CASSYSTGDEKLFF.